This T cell receptor beta chain was profiled in a study of blood T cell repertoires in COVID-19. In the study overall: PBMCs, B-cell-depleted T cells, or T cells were the source of the cDNA or gDNA that made up the material.

Participants were aged about 18 to 90 years from 24 US areas. Membership in each cohort depended on participant-reported clinical history. In the authors' methods: Reference gene primer amplification in the assay estimated nucleated cell counts. Sequencing was performed with immunoSEQ multiplex PCR; in TCRdb, only in-frame clones are kept and a portion is missing. Clonal size and the V and J genes are those of that table, whereas D and trimming came from the DNA. The sample lists fewer than 150,000 clones; roughly 80% were seen once. The V gene's germline CDR1 is SSHAT and CDR2 FNYEAQ (reference sequence). Trimming removed 6 bases from V and 6 bases from J; junction bases left unmatched: 7. The CDR3 extends over 15 amino acids.

The chain uses TRBV7-7 and TRBJ2-3, with 12 positions matching TRBD2. This receptor was taken from a woman younger than 35 who had been exposed to COVID-19. The sequenced sample consisted of PBMCs or T cells enriched from blood (not recorded which). The CDR3 DNA reads as TGTGCCAGCAGTCCCACTAGCGGGGGGTTGGATACGCAGTATTTT. Amino acid sequence: CASSPTSGGLDTQYF.